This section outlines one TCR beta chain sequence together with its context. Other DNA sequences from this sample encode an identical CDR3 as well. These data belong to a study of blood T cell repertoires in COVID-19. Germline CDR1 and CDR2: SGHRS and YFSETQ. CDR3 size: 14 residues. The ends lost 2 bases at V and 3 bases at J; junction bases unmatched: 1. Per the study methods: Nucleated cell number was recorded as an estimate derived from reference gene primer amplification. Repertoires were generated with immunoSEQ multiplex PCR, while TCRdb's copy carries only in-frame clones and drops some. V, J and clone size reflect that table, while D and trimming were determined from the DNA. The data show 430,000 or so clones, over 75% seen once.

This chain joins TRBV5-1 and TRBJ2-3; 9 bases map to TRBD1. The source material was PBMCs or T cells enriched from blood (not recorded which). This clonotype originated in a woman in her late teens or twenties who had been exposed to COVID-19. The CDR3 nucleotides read TGCGCCAGCAGCTTTGGACAGGGGACAGATACGCAGTATTTT. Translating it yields CASSFGQGTDTQYF. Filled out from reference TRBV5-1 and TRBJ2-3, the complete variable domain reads KAGVTQTPRYLIKTRGQQVTLSCSPISGHRSVSWYQQTPGQGLQFLFEYFSETQRNKGNFPGRFSGRQFSNSRSEMNVSTLELGDSALYLCASSFGQGTDTQYFGPGTRLTVL.